The 25 T cell receptor beta chains listed next were all sequenced from one sample in a study of CD8+CD57+ T cells in acquired aplastic anemia. Profiling of TCR beta VDJ combinations and CDR3 sequences used genomic DNA as template. TCRdb re-called the reads through MiXCR, storing one row per CDR3 protein. The sample holds about 210,000 distinct CDR3 sequences; almost 35% are singletons and the top ten take around 1.1%. The sample was sorted CD4+, CD8+, or CD8+CD57+ T cells (not recorded which) from PBMCs. The receptors were sampled from a human donor in good health, serving as a control.

The CDR3 reads CASSFGVYGYTF. CDR3 DNA: TGTGCCAGCAGTTTCGGGGTCTATGGCTACACCTTC. The chain combines TRBV6-6 with TRBJ1-2; D remains unclear. CDR3 length: 12 amino acids. Between the trimmed V and J ends, which lost 4 bases and 4 bases, there was a span of 7 bases. The germline gives CDR1 MNHNY, CDR2 SVGAGI (reference sequence).

This clonotype was found many times. This rearrangement joins TRBV20-1 to TRBJ2-5; 11 nucleotides align to TRBD2. The CDR3 is 14 residues long. Trimming at V came to 6 bases and at J to 2 bases, leaving 5 bases not matched to a gene. Germline V lookup: CDR1 DFQATT, CDR2 SNEGSKA (reference sequence). The chain's CDR3 is CSASTSGTQETQYF. CDR3 in DNA: TGCAGTGCCTCGACTAGCGGGACGCAAGAGACCCAGTACTTC.

Details on this clonotype: The junction shows a germline mismatch at one end, possibly a read error. The V call is TRBV10-3, the J call TRBJ2-1, with 14 nucleotides matching TRBD2. Germline CDR1 reads ENHRY; CDR2 reads SYGVKD. The CDR3 totals 16 residues. In DNA, the CDR3 is TGTGCCAGCAGTGGGGGACTAGCGGGAGTGTACGGTGAGCAGTTCTTC. Translated: CASSGGLAGVYGEQFF.

The chain employs TRBV19 and TRBJ1-4; D is possibly TRBD1 (5 bases). The CDR3 is made up of 15 amino acids. Germline values: CDR1 LNHDA, CDR2 SQIVND (reference sequence). The V and J ends lost 1 base and 3 bases respectively, with 9 bases between them. For the CDR3, the DNA is TGTGCCAGTAGTATAGCCGGGGCTTCTAATGAAAAACTGTTTTTT. It yields the protein CASSIAGASNEKLFF. Filled out from reference TRBV19 and TRBJ1-4, the complete variable domain reads DGGITQSPKYLFRKEGQNVTLSCEQNLNHDAMYWYRQDPGQGLRLIYYSQIVNDFQKGDIAEGYSVSREKKESFPLTVTSAQKNPTAFYLCASSIAGASNEKLFFGSGTQLSVL.

This clonotype occurred a few times. Here the CDR3 DNA reads TGTGCCACCAGCAGCGGACAGGGCCCAGATACGCAGTATTTT. It codes for CATSSGQGPDTQYF. The chain recombines TRBV15 with TRBJ2-3, with 8 bases lining up with TRBD1. Germline V gene sequence: CDR1 LNHNV, CDR2 YYDKDF (reference sequence). Trimming took 3 bases from V and 4 from J; bases not matched to a gene: 3. CDR3 length equals 14 residues.

This clonotype was observed many times. The gene calls are TRBV5-1 and TRBJ2-3; no clear D. Trimming cost V 7 bases and J 3 bases, with 15 bases left between them. The CDR3 totals 14 residues. From germline, CDR1 is SGHRS and CDR2 YFSETQ. This CDR3 reads CASFVDVGTDTQYF. The CDR3 nucleotides are TGCGCCAGCTTCGTTGATGTTGGAACAGATACGCAGTATTTT.

This clonotype was seen only a few times. V and J are TRBV29-1 and TRBJ2-7; D is ambiguous. V was cut by 3 bases and J by 5 bases, with 8 bases left in between. Germline V gives CDR1 SQVTM, CDR2 ANQGSEA. This CDR3 spans 11 amino acids. Here the CDR3 reads CSVERQNEQYF. The CDR3 DNA sequence: TGCAGCGTTGAGCGCCAAAACGAGCAGTACTTC.

This clonotype was counted ten times or more. The gene calls are TRBV2 and TRBJ1-5; D gene uncertain. CDR1 SNHLY and CDR2 FYNNEI come from the germline V gene. V was clipped by 0 bases and J by 4 bases, with 7 bases between them. The CDR3 covers 14 residues. The DNA of the CDR3 is TGTGCCAGCAGTGAAGCGCTAGCTAATCAGCCCCAGCATTTT. Encoded protein: CASSEALANQPQHF.

This clonotype was counted ten times or more. The genes are TRBV7-2 and TRBJ1-2, with 10 nucleotides matching TRBD1. CDR1 and CDR2 (germline): SGHTA, FQGNSA. The length of the CDR3 is 18 residues. The junction had 11 bases not matched to a gene; V was cut back by 0 bases and J by 4 bases. CDR3 residues: CASSLARTGGSIGYGYTF. CDR3 DNA: TGTGCCAGCAGCTTAGCGCGGACAGGGGGGTCTATCGGCTATGGCTACACCTTC.

This clonotype was detected ten times or more. The CDR3 sequence is CSVGGRDTDTQYF. The DNA of the CDR3 is TGCAGTGTTGGCGGGCGGGACACAGATACGCAGTATTTT. This sequence joins TRBV20-1 and TRBJ2-3, with D perhaps matching TRBD2 (6 bases). In germline, CDR1 is DFQATT, CDR2 SNEGSKA (reference sequence). V was clipped by 7 bases and J by 2 bases, with 13 bases between them. The CDR3 extends over 13 amino acids.

To note about this clonotype: At one of its ends the junction is not consistent with the germline gene, which may arise from a read error. The chain uses TRBV9 and TRBJ1-1; D is possibly TRBD1 (6 bases). This CDR3 has 15 amino acids. From germline, CDR1 is SGDLS and CDR2 YYNGEE. The CDR3 loop reads CASSVGGTPGTEAFF. In DNA form, the CDR3 reads TGCGCCAGCAGCGTAGGTGGGACACCAGGCACTGAAGCTTTCTTT.

This sequence joins TRBV20-1 and TRBJ2-2; 10 nucleotides align to TRBD1. J gave up 7 bases and V 1 base, and 3 bases lay outside the gene matches. There are 14 residues in the CDR3. Germline CDR1 is DFQATT and CDR2 is SNEGSKA (reference sequence). The CDR3 DNA reads TGCAGTGCTAGAGGACAGGGGGCCGGCGGGGAGCTGTTTTTT. This gives the protein CSARGQGAGGELFF.

Written as DNA, the CDR3 is TGTGCCACAGGGGGAGCGAATGGCTACACCTTC. Translating it yields CATGGANGYTF. This sequence joins TRBV24-1 and TRBJ1-2, with a weak D call TRBD1 (6 bases). V dropped 10 bases and J dropped 6 bases, with 11 bases sitting between them. From germline, CDR1 is KGHDR and CDR2 SFDVKD. The CDR3 sequence is 11 residues long.

In its sample, this clonotype was seen a few times. This could be a read error, since a much larger clone is one nucleotide away. J is TRBJ2-7 and V is TRBV7-8; D possibly uses TRBD1 or TRBD2 (6 bases each). CDR3 size: 17 residues. Looked up from germline, CDR1 is SGHVS and CDR2 is FQNEAQ. The CDR3 is CAGSLVGLGGAPHEQYF. In DNA form, the CDR3 reads TGTGCCGGCAGCTTAGTAGGCCTCGGGGGCGCTCCCCACGAGCAGTACTTC.

CDR3 DNA sequence: TGTGCCAGCAGAGGTAGGGGCGCTTCACCCCTCCACTTT. This gives the protein CASRGRGASPLHF. The chain employs TRBV12-3 or TRBV12-4 and TRBJ1-6, with a weak D call TRBD1 (5 bases). V was pared by 6 bases and J by 9 bases, with 12 bases between. The CDR3 is 13 amino acids.

This clonotype was seen many times. This chain links TRBV20-1 with TRBJ2-1; D may be TRBD1 or TRBD2 (5 bases each). V lost 0 bases to trimming and J lost 8 bases, with 14 bases between them. There are 14 residues in the CDR3. Per germline, CDR1 DFQATT and CDR2 SNEGSKA (reference sequence). This chain's CDR3 is CSARDYLMGDEQFF. CDR3 nucleotides: TGCAGTGCTAGAGACTATCTTATGGGGGATGAGCAGTTCTTC.

For this clonotype: A read error may account for a junction end that differs from germline. This chain connects TRBV5-6 to TRBJ1-6, with D maybe TRBD1 (6 bases). There are 14 residues in the CDR3. Per the germline V gene, CDR1 is SGHDT and CDR2 is YYEEEE. The CDR3: CASKNRQANSPPHF. CDR3 sequence (DNA): TGTGCCAGCAAGAACCGACAGGCTAATTCACCCCCCCACTTT.

This clonotype has at least ten counts. J is TRBJ1-1 and V is TRBV20-1; D is unresolved. The CDR3 totals 12 residues. V lost 8 bases, J lost 2 bases, and 12 bases lay in between. Per the germline V gene, CDR1 is DFQATT and CDR2 is SNEGSKA (reference sequence). DNA for the CDR3: TGCAGTTCGAAGGAGGTTAACACTGAAGCTTTCTTT. It yields the protein CSSKEVNTEAFF.

This sequence joins TRBV6-5 and TRBJ1-1; D remains ambiguous. The ends were cut back, 2 bases at V and 5 bases at J, with 12 bases in the middle. CDR3 length: 14 amino acids. Germline-derived CDR1 and CDR2 are MNHEY and SVGAGI. The CDR3 here is CASSYVGRETEAFF. CDR3 bases: TGTGCCAGCAGTTACGTAGGACGGGAAACTGAAGCTTTCTTT.

This clonotype was counted ten times or more. The chain couples TRBV29-1 to TRBJ1-5; possibly TRBD1 for D (6 bases). Per the germline V gene, CDR1 is SQVTM and CDR2 is ANQGSEA. V was clipped by 5 bases and J by 6 bases, with 17 bases between them. This CDR3 spans 14 amino acids. CDR3 sequence (DNA): TGCAGCGTTTCCCGGGACATGGTCGGTCAGCCCCAGCATTTT. Amino acid sequence: CSVSRDMVGQPQHF. The complete variable domain, with remaining parts taken from reference TRBV29-1 and TRBJ1-5, reads SAVISQKPSRDICQRGTSLTIQCQVDSQVTMMFWYRQQPGQSLTLIATANQGSEATYESGFVIDKFPISRPNLTFSTLTVSNMSPEDSSIYLCSVSRDMVGQPQHFGDGTRLSIL.

This clonotype was detected ten times or more. This chain connects TRBV20-1 to TRBJ1-5; D is ambiguous. This CDR3 has 12 residues. From germline, CDR1 is DFQATT and CDR2 SNEGSKA (reference sequence). V shed 6 bases and J shed 6 bases, with 12 bases lying between them. As DNA, the CDR3 is TGCAGTGCGGGGAGGGAAGGTCAGCCCCAGCATTTT. Residues: CSAGREGQPQHF.

The CDR3 loop reads CSARQTGTRGLNEQFF. The DNA of the CDR3 is TGCAGTGCTAGACAAACCGGGACTAGAGGTCTGAATGAGCAGTTCTTC. The rearrangement joins TRBV20-1 to TRBJ2-1; 8 bases are a match to TRBD2. V lost 2 bases, J lost 7 bases, and 13 bases stayed unmatched. The germline V gene has CDR1 DFQATT and CDR2 SNEGSKA (reference sequence). This CDR3 spans 16 amino acids.

Ten or more counts support this clonotype. The chain recombines TRBV6-1 with TRBJ1-2; 9 bases agree with TRBD1. This CDR3 comprises 14 residues. Unmatched junction bases numbered 7, after V lost 7 bases and J lost 4 bases. CDR1 and CDR2 (germline): MNHNS, SASEGT. The CDR3 region is CASTPDRGSYGYTF. The CDR3 DNA follows: TGTGCCAGCACCCCAGACAGGGGGAGCTATGGCTACACCTTC.

This clonotype has ten or more counts. The V call is TRBV25-1, the J call TRBJ2-7, with no clear D. The CDR3 extends over 15 amino acids. V dropped 1 base and J dropped 0 bases, with 10 bases sitting between them. Germline V gene lookup returns CDR1 MGHDK and CDR2 SYGVNS. CDR3 region: CASSESVKDSYEQYF. The CDR3 DNA sequence: TGTGCCAGCAGTGAATCGGTGAAGGACTCCTACGAGCAGTACTTC.

This clonotype was seen only once. The chain recombines TRBV7-9 with TRBJ2-5; a weak D match, TRBD1 (5 bases). V was clipped by 0 bases and J by 9 bases, with 11 bases between them. In germline, CDR1 is SEHNR, CDR2 FQNEAQ (reference sequence). CDR3 length equals 13 residues. Here the CDR3 reads CASSLAPGQPQYF. The CDR3 DNA is TGTGCCAGCAGCTTAGCGCCAGGGCAGCCCCAGTACTTC.